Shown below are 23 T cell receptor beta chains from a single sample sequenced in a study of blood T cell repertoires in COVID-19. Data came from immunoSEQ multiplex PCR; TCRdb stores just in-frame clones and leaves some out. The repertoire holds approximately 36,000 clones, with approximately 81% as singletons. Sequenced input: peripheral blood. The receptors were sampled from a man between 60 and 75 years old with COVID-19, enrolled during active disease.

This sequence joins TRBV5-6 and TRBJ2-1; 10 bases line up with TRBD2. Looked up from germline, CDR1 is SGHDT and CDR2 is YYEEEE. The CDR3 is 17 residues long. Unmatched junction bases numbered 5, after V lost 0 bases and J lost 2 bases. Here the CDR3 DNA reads TGTGCCAGCAGCTTGGCCAGCGGGAGGGTTCCCTACAATGAGCAGTTCTTC. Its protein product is CASSLASGRVPYNEQFF.

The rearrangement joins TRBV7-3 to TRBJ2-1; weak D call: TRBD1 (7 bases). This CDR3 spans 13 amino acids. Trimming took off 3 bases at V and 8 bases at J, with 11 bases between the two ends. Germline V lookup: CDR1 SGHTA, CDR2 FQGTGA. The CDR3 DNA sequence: TGTGCCAGCAGCTTTCTCAGGGGGGATGAGCAGTTCTTC. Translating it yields CASSFLRGDEQFF.

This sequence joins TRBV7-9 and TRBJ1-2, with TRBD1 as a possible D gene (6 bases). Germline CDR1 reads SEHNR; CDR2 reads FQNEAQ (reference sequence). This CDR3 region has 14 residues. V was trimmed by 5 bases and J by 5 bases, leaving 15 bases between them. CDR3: CASSPPSRGYGYTF. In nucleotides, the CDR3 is TGTGCCAGCAGCCCCCCCTCCAGGGGTTATGGCTACACCTTC.

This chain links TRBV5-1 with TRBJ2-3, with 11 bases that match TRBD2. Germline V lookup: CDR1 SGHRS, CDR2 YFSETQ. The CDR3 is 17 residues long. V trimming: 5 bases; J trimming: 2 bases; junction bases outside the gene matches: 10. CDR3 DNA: TGCGCCAGCAGATCCCCCCGACTAGCGGGACACACAGATACGCAGTATTTT. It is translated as CASRSPRLAGHTDTQYF.

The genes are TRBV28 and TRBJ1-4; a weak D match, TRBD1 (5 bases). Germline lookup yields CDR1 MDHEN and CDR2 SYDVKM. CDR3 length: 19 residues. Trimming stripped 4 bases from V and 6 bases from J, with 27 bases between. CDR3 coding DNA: TGTGCCAGCAGTTCCTCGACGGGACTATTGGGAGGCCTTTATGAAAAACTGTTTTTT. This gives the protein CASSSSTGLLGGLYEKLFF.

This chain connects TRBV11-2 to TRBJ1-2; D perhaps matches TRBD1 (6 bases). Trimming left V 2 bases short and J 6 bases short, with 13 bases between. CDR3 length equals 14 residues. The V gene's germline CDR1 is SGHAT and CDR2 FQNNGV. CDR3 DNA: TGTGCCAGCAGCTTATGGTCCTACAGGGATGGCTACACCTTC. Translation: CASSLWSYRDGYTF.

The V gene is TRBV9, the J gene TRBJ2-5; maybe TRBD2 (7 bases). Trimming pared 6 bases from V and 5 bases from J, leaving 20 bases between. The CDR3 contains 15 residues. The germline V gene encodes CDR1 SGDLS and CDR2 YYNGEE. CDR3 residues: CASTLGVGGRETQYF. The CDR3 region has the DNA TGTGCCAGCACCCTCGGAGTCGGGGGGCGGGAGACCCAGTACTTC.

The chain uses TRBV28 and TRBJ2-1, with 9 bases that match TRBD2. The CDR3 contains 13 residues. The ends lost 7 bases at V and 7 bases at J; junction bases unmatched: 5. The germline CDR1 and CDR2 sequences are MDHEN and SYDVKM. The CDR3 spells CASKGTSINEQFF. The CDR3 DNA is TGTGCCAGCAAAGGGACTAGCATAAATGAGCAGTTCTTC.

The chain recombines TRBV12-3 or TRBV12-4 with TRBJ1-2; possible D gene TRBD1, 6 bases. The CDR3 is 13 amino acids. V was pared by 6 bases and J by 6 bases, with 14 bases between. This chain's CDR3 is CASSLGGSNGYTF. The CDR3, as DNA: TGTGCCAGCAGCCTAGGGGGTTCGAATGGCTACACCTTC.

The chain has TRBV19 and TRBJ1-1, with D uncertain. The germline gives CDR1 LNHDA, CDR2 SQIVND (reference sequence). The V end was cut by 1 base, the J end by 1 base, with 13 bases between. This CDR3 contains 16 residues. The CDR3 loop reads CASSIVGIRRNTEAFF. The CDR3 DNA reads TGTGCCAGTAGTATAGTCGGGATCCGGCGGAACACTGAAGCTTTCTTT.

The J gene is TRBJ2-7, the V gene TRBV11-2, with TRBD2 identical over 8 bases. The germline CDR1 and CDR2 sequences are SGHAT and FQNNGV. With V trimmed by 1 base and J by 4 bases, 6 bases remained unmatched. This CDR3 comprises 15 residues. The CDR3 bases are TGTGCCAGCAGCTTAGTGGCGGGGGGTGAGTACGAGCAGTACTTC. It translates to CASSLVAGGEYEQYF.

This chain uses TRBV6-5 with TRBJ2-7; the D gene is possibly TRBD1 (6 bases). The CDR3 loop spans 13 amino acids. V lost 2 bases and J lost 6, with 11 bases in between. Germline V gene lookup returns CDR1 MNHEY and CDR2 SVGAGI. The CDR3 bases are TGTGCCAGCAGTTACGACGGCAGGGGCGAGCAGTACTTC. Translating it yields CASSYDGRGEQYF.

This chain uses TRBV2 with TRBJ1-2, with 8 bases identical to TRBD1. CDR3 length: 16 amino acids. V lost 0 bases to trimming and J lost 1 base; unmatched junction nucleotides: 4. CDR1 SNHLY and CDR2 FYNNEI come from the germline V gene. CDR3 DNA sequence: TGTGCCAGCAGTGAAGCAGACAGGGGCTATAACTATGGCTACACCTTC. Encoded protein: CASSEADRGYNYGYTF.

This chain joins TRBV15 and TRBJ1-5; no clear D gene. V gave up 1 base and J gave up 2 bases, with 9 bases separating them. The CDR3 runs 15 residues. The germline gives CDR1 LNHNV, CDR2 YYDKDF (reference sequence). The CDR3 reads CATSRASVGNQPQHF. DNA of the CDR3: TGTGCCACCAGCAGAGCATCGGTCGGCAATCAGCCCCAGCATTTT.

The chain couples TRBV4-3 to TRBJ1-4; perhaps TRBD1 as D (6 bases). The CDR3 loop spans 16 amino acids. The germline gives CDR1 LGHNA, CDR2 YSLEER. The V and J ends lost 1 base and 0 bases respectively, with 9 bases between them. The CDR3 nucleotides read TGCGCCAGCAGCCAAGCCAGGGGATCAACTAATGAAAAACTGTTTTTT. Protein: CASSQARGSTNEKLFF.

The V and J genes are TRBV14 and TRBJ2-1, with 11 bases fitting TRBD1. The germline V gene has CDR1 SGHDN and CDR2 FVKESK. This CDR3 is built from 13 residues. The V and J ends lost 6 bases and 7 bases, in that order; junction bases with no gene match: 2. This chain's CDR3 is CASRDRGLNEQFF. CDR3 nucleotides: TGTGCCAGCAGGGACAGGGGGCTAAATGAGCAGTTCTTC.

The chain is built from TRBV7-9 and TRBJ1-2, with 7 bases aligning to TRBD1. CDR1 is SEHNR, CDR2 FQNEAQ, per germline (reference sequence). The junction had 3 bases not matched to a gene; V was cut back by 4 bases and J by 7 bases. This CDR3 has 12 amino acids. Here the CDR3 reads CASSYTGVGYTF. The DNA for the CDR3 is TGTGCCAGCAGCTACACAGGGGTTGGCTACACCTTC.

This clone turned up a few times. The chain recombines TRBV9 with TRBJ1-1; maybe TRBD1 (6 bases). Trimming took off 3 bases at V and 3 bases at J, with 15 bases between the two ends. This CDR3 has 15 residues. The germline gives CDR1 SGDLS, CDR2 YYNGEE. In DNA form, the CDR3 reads TGTGCCAGCAGCGCTAGGGGGGGCTGGGACACTGAAGCTTTCTTT. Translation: CASSARGGWDTEAFF.

In DNA, the CDR3 is TGTGCCAGCAGCCCATCCGTCTCGGGATACGAGCAGTACTTC. The encoded protein is CASSPSVSGYEQYF. This chain joins TRBV4-2 and TRBJ2-7; maybe TRBD2 (5 bases). V lost 4 bases and J 4 bases, leaving 14 bases between the germline ends. The CDR3 extends over 14 amino acids. Germline V gene data show CDR1 as LGHNA and CDR2 as YNFKEQ.

CDR3 DNA sequence: TGTGCCACCAGTGATTCCACGGACAGGTTTGCAACTAATGAAAAACTGTTTTTT. This sequence encodes CATSDSTDRFATNEKLFF. The J gene is TRBJ1-4, the V gene TRBV24-1; 7 bases map to TRBD1. J was trimmed by 0 bases and V by 2 bases; bases with no gene match: 8. CDR3 length: 18 amino acids. The germline V gene has CDR1 KGHDR and CDR2 SFDVKD.

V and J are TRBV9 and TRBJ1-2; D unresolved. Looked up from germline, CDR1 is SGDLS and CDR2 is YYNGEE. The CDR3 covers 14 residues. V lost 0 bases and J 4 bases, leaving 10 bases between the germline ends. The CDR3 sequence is CASSVAGGTYGYTF. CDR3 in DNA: TGTGCCAGCAGCGTAGCGGGAGGAACCTATGGCTACACCTTC.

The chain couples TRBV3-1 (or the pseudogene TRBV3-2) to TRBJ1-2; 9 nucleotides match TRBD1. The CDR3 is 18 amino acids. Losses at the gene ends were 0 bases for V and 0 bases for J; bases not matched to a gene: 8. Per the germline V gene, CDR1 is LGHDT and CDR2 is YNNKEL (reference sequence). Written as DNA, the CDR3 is TGTGCCAGCAGCCAAGACGTAGGACAGGGGATTACTAACTATGGCTACACCTTC. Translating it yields CASSQDVGQGITNYGYTF.

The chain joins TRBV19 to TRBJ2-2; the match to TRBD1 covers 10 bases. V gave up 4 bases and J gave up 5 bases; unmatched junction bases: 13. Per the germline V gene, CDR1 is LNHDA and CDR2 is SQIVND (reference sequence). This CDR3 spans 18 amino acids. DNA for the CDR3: TGTGCCAGTAGTACTCGAAGGGGACAGGGGACCGGGACCGGGGAGCTGTTTTTT. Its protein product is CASSTRRGQGTGTGELFF.